Listed below are T cell receptor beta chains from one sample, sequenced in a study of blood T cell repertoires in COVID-19. Profiling relied on immunoSEQ multiplex PCR, and the TCRdb table lists in-frame clones only, not all of them. The data contain a few hundred thousand clones, about 90% of them singletons. The sequenced sample consisted of PBMCs or T cells enriched from blood (not recorded which). The source of these receptors is a human donor in a cohort exposed to, infected with or recovered from COVID-19 (not recorded which). The donor label of this sample is uncertain. The CDR3 runs from the conserved cysteine through the conserved F or W. A D gene is named only where the DNA matches it firmly. Clone size is stated in some rows and not others, as once, few, many or a class when expanded.

v_call	d_call	clone_size	j_call	cdr3_nt	cdr3_aa
TRBV4-1	-	few	TRBJ1-5	TGCGCCAGCAGCCAGGGACAAAGTAGCAATCAGCCCCAGCATTTT	CASSQGQSSNQPQHF
TRBV27	TRBD2	-	TRBJ2-3	TGTGCCCGCAGTAGAATTAGCGGGGGGGTAGATACGCAGTATTTT	CARSRISGGVDTQYF
TRBV3-1/TRBV3-2	-	-	TRBJ2-1	TGTGCCAGCAGCCACCAACGGGATGAGCAGTTCTTC	CASSHQRDEQFF
TRBV11-2	-	once	TRBJ1-2	TGTGCCAGCAGCTTAGAGGGAGATGGCTACACCTTC	CASSLEGDGYTF
TRBV6-6	-	-	TRBJ1-2	TGTGCCAGCAGTTACGCCGTCGTAGGAGATGGCTACACCTTC	CASSYAVVGDGYTF
TRBV19	-	-	TRBJ1-2	TGTGCCAGTAGTTCAGGGGTCGGCTATGGCTACACCTTC	CASSSGVGYGYTF
TRBV4-1	TRBD1	-	TRBJ1-6	TGCGCCAGCAGCCAAGCAGGGGGCGCAGGGGCCCTCCACTTT	CASSQAGGAGALHF
TRBV7-9	TRBD1	-	TRBJ1-2	TGTGCCAGCAGCAAAGGACAGGGGGATGGCTACACCTTC	CASSKGQGDGYTF
TRBV5-1	-	-	TRBJ1-2	TGCGCCAGCAGCTCCCGGACAACATCGGGCTATGGCTACACCTTC	CASSSRTTSGYGYTF
TRBV5-6	TRBD2	-	TRBJ2-7	TGTGCCAGCAGCTTGGACCCTAGCGGGACCGTCTACGAGCAGTACTTC	CASSLDPSGTVYEQYF
TRBV6-5	TRBD1	-	TRBJ1-1	TGTGCCAGCAGCCGGGACAGGGTCGGGACTGAAGCTTTCTTT	CASSRDRVGTEAFF
TRBV7-8	-	-	TRBJ1-2	TGTGCCAGCAGCTTAGGGACAGTTACGGCTGGCTACACCTTC	CASSLGTVTAGYTF
TRBV12-3/TRBV12-4	TRBD1	-	TRBJ1-1	TGTGCCAGCAGAGCAGGGGGGGAAGCTTTCTTT	CASRAGGEAFF
TRBV7-8	TRBD2	-	TRBJ2-2	TGTGCCAGCAGCTTTCAAGTCCAGCGGGGGGCTGCCGGGGAGCTGTTTTTT	CASSFQVQRGAAGELFF
TRBV15	TRBD1	-	TRBJ1-4	TGTGCCACCAGCAGAGGACAGGGTACTAATGAAAAACTGTTTTTT	CATSRGQGTNEKLFF
TRBV4-2	TRBD2	once	TRBJ2-7	TGTGCCAGCAGCCAGACGACTAAGGGTCAGCGGGGGTCCTACGAGCAGTACTTC	CASSQTTKGQRGSYEQYF
TRBV4-1	TRBD1	-	TRBJ1-5	TGCGCCAGCAGCCCGGGACAGGGGCCATTCAATCAGCCCCAGCATTTT	CASSPGQGPFNQPQHF
TRBV7-2	-	-	TRBJ2-2	TGTGCCAGCAGCTTAGGACAGACCCACACCGGGGAGCTGTTTTTT	CASSLGQTHTGELFF